This T cell receptor beta chain was captured in a study of vaccination effects on CD4 cells after COVID-19. A roughly 11-day culture period preceded the isolation of CD4+ T cells. Participants each got two BNT162b2 or mRNA-1273 vaccine doses. The germline CDR1 and CDR2 sequences are SNHLY and FYNNEI. The CDR3 is 11 amino acids. Trimming removed 2 bases at V and 13 bases at J, with 6 bases between. Clones were read by immunoSEQ multiplex PCR, and TCRdb kept only the in-frame ones, dropping some. The sample consists of just under 75,000 clones, 73% of them appearing once. About this clone itself: Its target is not known.

The sequencing used CD4+ T cells from PBMCs cultured without peptide, collected after COVID-19 vaccination. The chain employs TRBV2 and TRBJ1-6, with D hard to call. This TCR derives from a human donor who received a COVID-19 vaccine. DNA of the CDR3: TGTGCCAGCAGTGAAATTGGTCCCCTCCACTTT. This sequence encodes CASSEIGPLHF.